The next 3 T cell receptor beta chains were all read from a single sample in a study of identical twins. MiXCR was run by TCRdb on the 5' RACE reads, yielding one entry per CDR3 protein. The sample shows hundreds of thousands of distinct CDR3 sequences, about 8.1% of them seen only once. This sample was also put to use in a study of yellow fever vaccine responses in identical twins.

Source material: memory (CD45RO+) T cells sorted from blood. The receptors come from a woman under 30 in good health.

This clonotype was recorded once. The rearrangement uses TRBV5-1 and TRBJ2-7; the match to TRBD1 covers 9 bases. Per germline, CDR1 SGHRS and CDR2 YFSETQ. CDR3 size: 17 residues. Unmatched junction bases numbered 8, after V lost 0 bases and J lost 1 base. The CDR3 DNA follows: TGCGCCAGCAGCTTGGCCGAGGGACAGGGTAGTTCCTACGAGCAGTACGTC. Encoded protein: CASSLAEGQGSSYEQYV.

This chain connects TRBV9 to TRBJ1-2, with 11 bases identical to TRBD1. The CDR3 has 15 residues. Germline V lookup: CDR1 SGDLS, CDR2 YYNGEE. V shed 3 bases and J 6 bases; nucleotides not matched to a gene: 7. Written as DNA, the CDR3 is TGTGCCAGCAGCGCCCAACAGGGACAGGGGGATGGCTACACCTTC. This gives the protein CASSAQQGQGDGYTF.

This clonotype appeared a few times. This rearrangement joins TRBV20-1 to TRBJ1-1; D possibly corresponds to TRBD1 (5 bases). The CDR3 loop spans 13 amino acids. V was trimmed by 0 bases and J by 8 bases, leaving 13 bases between them. Germline V gene lookup returns CDR1 DFQATT and CDR2 SNEGSKA (reference sequence). CDR3 coding DNA: TGCAGTGCTAGAGATGCAATGCAGGGCGAAGCTTTCTTT. Its protein product is CSARDAMQGEAFF.